Each of the 30 T cell receptor beta chains below was sequenced from the same sample in a study of blood T cell repertoires in COVID-19. Sequencing was performed with immunoSEQ multiplex PCR; in TCRdb, only in-frame clones are kept and a portion is missing. The table includes roughly 220,000 clones, about four fifths detected once. Sequenced sample: PBMCs or T cells enriched from blood (not recorded which). All receptors come from a woman aged 40 to 49 with acute COVID-19.

This clone was seen once. The CDR3 loop reads CATSRAPGLVGNTIYF. The CDR3 DNA reads TGTGCCACCAGCAGAGCCCCCGGACTAGTGGGAAACACCATATATTTT. This chain joins TRBV15 and TRBJ1-3; D unclear. Germline CDR1 is LNHNV and CDR2 is YYDKDF (reference sequence). V lost 1 base and J 4 bases, leaving 14 bases between the germline ends. CDR3 size: 16 residues.

V is TRBV6-1 and J is TRBJ2-1, with TRBD1 identical over 9 bases. The CDR3 has 15 residues. Per germline, CDR1 MNHNS and CDR2 SASEGT. V lost 0 bases and J lost 7; bases outside the gene matches: 4. The CDR3 region is CASSEAGTGRNEQFF. As DNA, the CDR3 is TGTGCCAGCAGTGAAGCAGGGACAGGGAGAAATGAGCAGTTCTTC.

The chain is built from TRBV9 and TRBJ2-7; D gene unclear. Trimming took 7 bases from V and 7 from J, leaving 15 bases between them. There are 12 residues in the CDR3. CDR1 and CDR2 (germline): SGDLS, YYNGEE. The CDR3 nucleotides read TGTGCCAGCCGGCGGTACCGAAGGGAGCAGTACTTC. Translated, it gives CASRRYRREQYF. The whole variable domain, filled in from reference TRBV9 and TRBJ2-7, reads DSGVTQTPKHLITATGQRVTLRCSPRSGDLSVYWYQQSLDQGLQFLIQYYNGEERAKGNILERFSAQQFPDLHSELNLSSLELGDSALYFCASRRYRREQYFGPGTRLTVT.

CDR3 sequence (DNA): TGTGCCTGGACTCGGGACTCTAATGAGCAGTTCTTC. Its translation: CAWTRDSNEQFF. The chain couples TRBV30 to TRBJ2-1; D possibly corresponds to TRBD2 (6 bases). CDR1 and CDR2 (germline): GTSNPN, SVGIG (reference sequence). The CDR3 sequence is 12 residues long. V lost 4 bases to trimming and J lost 7 bases, with 11 bases between them.

Notes on this clone: Compared with germline, one end of the junction differs, possibly owing to a read error. The chain joins TRBV2 to TRBJ2-3; perhaps TRBD2 as D (5 bases). This CDR3 has 11 residues. Germline values: CDR1 SNHLY, CDR2 FYNNEI. The CDR3 sequence: CASSLISSYHF. The CDR3 region has the DNA TGTGCCAGCAGTTTGATCTCTAGCTACCATTTT.

This clone was seen only once. The chain uses TRBV7-9 and TRBJ2-7; no firm D call. Per the germline V gene, CDR1 is SEHNR and CDR2 is FQNEAQ (reference sequence). V shed 2 bases and J shed 3 bases, with 5 bases lying between them. The CDR3 has 12 amino acids. The CDR3 DNA sequence: TGTGCCAGCAGCTTACCTAACTACGAGCAGTACTTC. This sequence encodes CASSLPNYEQYF. Full variable domain (outside the CDR3, taken from reference TRBV7-9 and TRBJ2-7): DTGVSQNPRHKITKRGQNVTFRCDPISEHNRLYWYRQTLGQGPEFLTYFQNEAQLEKSRLLSDRFSAERPKGSFSTLEIQRTEQGDSAMYLCASSLPNYEQYFGPGTRLTVT.

V and J are TRBV5-1 and TRBJ2-3, with D possibly matching TRBD2 (5 bases). Germline CDR1 and CDR2: SGHRS and YFSETQ. CDR3 length: 16 residues. V was shortened by 3 bases and J by 1 base, with 15 bases between the two germline ends. The CDR3 nucleotides are TGCGCCAGCAGCTCCCTGGCCTTCGGGGGCACAGATACGCAGTATTTT. Amino acid sequence: CASSSLAFGGTDTQYF.

The rearrangement joins TRBV24-1 to TRBJ2-1, with a tentative D call TRBD1 (5 bases). Germline V CDR1 and CDR2: KGHDR, SFDVKD. Between the trimmed V and J ends, which lost 2 bases and 1 base, there was a span of 11 bases. The CDR3 contains 16 residues. The CDR3 coding sequence is TGTGCCACCAGTGATTCCGTGGCAGGGTCCTACAATGAGCAGTTCTTC. As protein: CATSDSVAGSYNEQFF.

This chain joins TRBV15 and TRBJ2-2; the D is unclear. Germline CDR1 reads LNHNV; CDR2 reads YYDKDF (reference sequence). The length of the CDR3 is 15 residues. V dropped 1 base and J dropped 0 bases, with 6 bases sitting between them. CDR3 protein: CATSRVRTNTGELFF. For the CDR3, the DNA is TGTGCCACCAGCAGAGTCCGTACGAACACCGGGGAGCTGTTTTTT.

This clone turned up a few times. The genes are TRBV30 and TRBJ1-4, with 7 bases matching TRBD1. V trimming: 2 bases; J trimming: 2 bases; junction bases outside the gene matches: 5. Germline V gene lookup returns CDR1 GTSNPN and CDR2 SVGIG (reference sequence). The CDR3 contains 15 residues. The CDR3 sequence: CAWSLTGATNEKLFF. DNA of the CDR3: TGTGCCTGGAGTCTAACAGGGGCGACTAATGAAAAACTGTTTTTT. Variable domain in full (rest from reference TRBV30 and TRBJ1-4): SQTIHQWPATLVQPVGSPLSLECTVEGTSNPNLYWYRQAAGRGLQLLFYSVGIGQISSEVPQNLSASRPQDRQFILSSKKLLLSDSGFYLCAWSLTGATNEKLFFGSGTQLSVL.

The genes are TRBV7-2 and TRBJ2-1; 11 nucleotides agree with TRBD2. The CDR3 extends over 16 amino acids. Germline V gene data show CDR1 as SGHTA and CDR2 as FQGNSA. The ends lost 5 bases at V and 4 bases at J; junction bases unmatched: 7. This CDR3 is CASSPIAGGNYNEQFF. The CDR3 DNA reads as TGTGCCAGCAGCCCCATAGCGGGAGGGAATTACAATGAGCAGTTCTTC. Full variable domain (outside the CDR3, taken from reference TRBV7-2 and TRBJ2-1): GAGVSQSPSNKVTEKGKDVELRCDPISGHTALYWYRQSLGQGLEFLIYFQGNSAPDKSGLPSDRFSAERTGGSVSTLTIQRTQQEDSAVYLCASSPIAGGNYNEQFFGPGTRLTVL.

This rearrangement joins TRBV7-9 to TRBJ2-7; TRBD2 aligns across 7 bases. The CDR3 has 16 amino acids. V lost 5 bases, J lost 3 bases, and 13 bases stayed unmatched. Germline V CDR1 and CDR2: SEHNR, FQNEAQ (reference sequence). CDR3 coding DNA: TGTGCCAGCAGCCCGGGGGGTGGGAGCGGGGTCTACGAGCAGTACTTC. Translating gives CASSPGGGSGVYEQYF.

The genes are TRBV4-2 and TRBJ2-1; TRBD1 might be the D (6 bases). V dropped 3 bases and J dropped 8 bases, with 11 bases sitting between them. This CDR3 has 13 amino acids. CDR1 LGHNA and CDR2 YNFKEQ come from the germline V gene. CDR3 DNA: TGTGCCAGCAGCCATACAGGGTGGGATGAGCAGTTCTTC. Encoded protein: CASSHTGWDEQFF.

The gene calls are TRBV6-5 and TRBJ1-2; 8 nucleotides agree with TRBD1. Germline V lookup: CDR1 MNHEY, CDR2 SVGAGI. The CDR3 is 14 amino acids. V lost 5 bases to trimming and J lost 8 bases; unmatched junction nucleotides: 10. CDR3 sequence reads: CASSLQDRVNGYTF. The CDR3 bases are TGTGCCAGCAGTCTCCAGGACAGGGTAAACGGCTACACCTTC.

V usage is TRBV9 and J usage is TRBJ1-1; the D is unclear. V lost 3 bases and J lost 9, with 18 bases in between. Per the germline V gene, CDR1 is SGDLS and CDR2 is YYNGEE. CDR3 length: 14 amino acids. The CDR3 bases are TGTGCCAGCAGCGCAATCGATCGGGAATATAAAGCTTTCTTT. It codes for CASSAIDREYKAFF.

This sequence joins TRBV19 and TRBJ2-1; 11 nucleotides match TRBD2. The V segment lost 3 bases and the J segment 8 bases; nucleotides outside the gene matches: 15. CDR3 length: 18 amino acids. Per germline, CDR1 LNHDA and CDR2 SQIVND (reference sequence). CDR3 sequence (DNA): TGTGCCAGTAGTATTACCCCCCCGCTAGCGGGGGGTCCCCATGAGCAGTTCTTC. This translates into CASSITPPLAGGPHEQFF. Full variable domain (missing parts from reference TRBV19 and TRBJ2-1): DGGITQSPKYLFRKEGQNVTLSCEQNLNHDAMYWYRQDPGQGLRLIYYSQIVNDFQKGDIAEGYSVSREKKESFPLTVTSAQKNPTAFYLCASSITPPLAGGPHEQFFGPGTRLTVL.

This chain links TRBV5-8 with TRBJ2-7; TRBD2 matches 8 bases. The V and J ends lost 3 bases and 4 bases, in that order; junction bases with no gene match: 9. CDR3 length: 15 amino acids. From germline, CDR1 is SGHTS and CDR2 YDEGEE. CDR3 sequence: CASSSYSGGWYEQYF. For the CDR3, the DNA is TGTGCCAGCAGCTCGTACAGCGGGGGATGGTACGAGCAGTACTTC.

V and J are TRBV18 and TRBJ1-1; no clear D gene. The V gene lost 3 bases and the J gene lost 1 base, with 12 bases spanning the gap. This CDR3 is built from 15 residues. In germline, CDR1 is KGHSH, CDR2 LQKENI. DNA of the CDR3: TGTGCCAGCTCACCGGCCGAGGCACAGAACACTGAAGCTTTCTTT. This codes for CASSPAEAQNTEAFF.

This clone was seen a few times. The chain carries TRBV19 and TRBJ1-1; unclear D gene. CDR1 LNHDA and CDR2 SQIVND come from the germline V gene (reference sequence). V lost 8 bases and J 5 bases, leaving 9 bases between the germline ends. The length of the CDR3 is 11 residues. CDR3 amino acids: CASWSRTEAFF. The CDR3, as DNA: TGTGCCAGTTGGAGTAGGACTGAAGCTTTCTTT.

The rearrangement joins TRBV7-8 to TRBJ2-3; TRBD2 agrees at 7 bases. Losses at the gene ends were 6 bases for V and 1 base for J; bases not matched to a gene: 1. The V gene's germline CDR1 is SGHVS and CDR2 FQNEAQ. The CDR3 is 13 amino acids. CDR3 region: CASRAGGTDTQYF. The CDR3 DNA reads as TGTGCCAGCAGGGCGGGGGGCACAGATACGCAGTATTTT.

This clone was recorded once. The CDR3 DNA sequence: TGCGCCAGCAGTGAACAGGGAATCAATCAGCCCCAGCATTTT. This sequence encodes CASSEQGINQPQHF. The J gene is TRBJ1-5, the V gene TRBV10-2; a possible D gene is TRBD1 (6 bases). The germline V gene encodes CDR1 WSHSY and CDR2 SAAADI. Trimming stripped 3 bases from V and 3 bases from J, with 9 bases between. The CDR3 consists of 14 residues.

V usage is TRBV14 and J usage is TRBJ2-5; TRBD2 might be the D (6 bases). CDR3 size: 13 residues. The germline V gene encodes CDR1 SGHDN and CDR2 FVKESK. V lost 4 bases, J lost 12 bases, and 18 bases lay in between. The CDR3 sequence is CASSRGGGREKYF. The CDR3 DNA reads as TGTGCCAGCAGCCGGGGAGGTGGCAGGGAGAAGTACTTC.

The chain carries TRBV6-2 or TRBV6-3 and TRBJ1-1, with D possibly TRBD1 on 6 matching bases. V lost 5 bases to trimming and J lost 1 base, with 17 bases between them. The germline V gene has CDR1 MNHEY and CDR2 SVGEGT. The CDR3 runs 16 residues. For the CDR3, the DNA is TGTGCCAGCAGTCGAAACGACAGGAGGTCGAACACTGAAGCTTTCTTT. Its protein is CASSRNDRRSNTEAFF.

The V call is TRBV27, the J call TRBJ1-6, with unresolved D. The V gene's germline CDR1 is MNHEY and CDR2 SMNVEV (reference sequence). CDR3 length: 16 amino acids. The ends were cut back, 6 bases at V and 0 bases at J, with 12 bases in the middle. In DNA, the CDR3 is TGTGCCAGCAGCTACCTAGCGAGCTCCTATAATTCACCCCTCCACTTT. Its translation is CASSYLASSYNSPLHF.

This clone was observed once. V is TRBV6-1 and J is TRBJ2-7; 8 nucleotides match TRBD2. CDR1 is MNHNS and CDR2 is SASEGT in the germline V gene. Trimming removed 2 bases from V and 2 bases from J; junction bases left unmatched: 5. The CDR3 consists of 15 residues. The DNA of the CDR3 is TGTGCCAGCAGTGAACCTAGCGGGCCTACCTACGAGCAGTACTTC. Translated: CASSEPSGPTYEQYF.

V and J are TRBV5-1 and TRBJ2-2; the match to TRBD2 covers 7 bases. The ends lost 3 bases at V and 2 bases at J; junction bases unmatched: 4. The germline CDR1 and CDR2 sequences are SGHRS and YFSETQ. The CDR3 is 15 residues long. The DNA for the CDR3 is TGCGCCAGCAGCTCAAGCGGGATCAACACCGGGGAGCTGTTTTTT. Amino acid sequence: CASSSSGINTGELFF.

The V call is TRBV13, the J call TRBJ2-2; 8 bases line up with TRBD2. CDR3 length: 16 residues. The germline V gene has CDR1 PRHDT and CDR2 FYEKMQ (reference sequence). With 8 bases clipped from V and 4 bases from J, the junction kept 12 bases outside the gene matches. CDR3 sequence reads: CASGGSLLAGTGELFF. The DNA for the CDR3 is TGTGCCAGCGGGGGTTCGTTGCTAGCGGGCACCGGGGAGCTGTTTTTT.

V usage is TRBV7-9 and J usage is TRBJ1-1, with D uncertain. The length of the CDR3 is 13 residues. From germline, CDR1 is SEHNR and CDR2 FQNEAQ (reference sequence). The V and J ends lost 0 bases and 1 base respectively, with 3 bases between them. In DNA form, the CDR3 reads TGTGCCAGCAGCTTAGCCGGGAACACTGAAGCTTTCTTT. Translated: CASSLAGNTEAFF.

The rearrangement joins TRBV4-3 to TRBJ1-1; maybe TRBD1 (6 bases). Per germline, CDR1 LGHNA and CDR2 YSLEER. The CDR3 spans 13 residues. V was cut by 3 bases and J by 7 bases, with 12 bases left in between. The DNA for the CDR3 is TGCGCCAGCAGCCACACTAGGGGGGGTGAAGCTTTCTTT. It is translated as CASSHTRGGEAFF.

V usage is TRBV13 and J usage is TRBJ2-2; D is undetermined. V dropped 0 bases and J dropped 5 bases, with 7 bases sitting between them. The CDR3 extends over 14 amino acids. The germline V gene has CDR1 PRHDT and CDR2 FYEKMQ (reference sequence). The DNA of the CDR3 is TGTGCCAGCAGCTTAGGCCTTCTGACCGGGGAGCTGTTTTTT. Its protein product is CASSLGLLTGELFF.